This T cell receptor (beta chain) was retrieved from a study of cytomegalovirus exposure and HLA in healthy donors. Study-wide context: Inside one of the first data releases sat around 77 million unique TCRs taken from HLA-typed donors. Study observations and caveats: Sequencing had likely introduced a cluster of highly shared sequence variants as an artifact.

This clone was seen a few times. Its target is unknown. 13 Jbeta primers and 60 Vbeta primers were used for the PCR. Profiled with immunoSEQ multiplex PCR; TCRdb holds only in-frame clones, not every one. The sample includes roughly 300,000 clones, just over 85% of them seen just once. Input material: PBMCs. The sequence came from a man in his forties in good health and CMV-seropositive.

As DNA, the CDR3 is TGCAGTGCTAGATCCCAGATAACCCAGTACTTC. This encodes CSARSQITQYF. The genes are TRBV20-1 and TRBJ2-5; unclear D gene. Germline V gene sequence: CDR1 DFQATT, CDR2 SNEGSKA (reference sequence). The CDR3 runs to 11 residues. The ends were cut back, 2 bases at V and 8 bases at J, with 9 bases in the middle.